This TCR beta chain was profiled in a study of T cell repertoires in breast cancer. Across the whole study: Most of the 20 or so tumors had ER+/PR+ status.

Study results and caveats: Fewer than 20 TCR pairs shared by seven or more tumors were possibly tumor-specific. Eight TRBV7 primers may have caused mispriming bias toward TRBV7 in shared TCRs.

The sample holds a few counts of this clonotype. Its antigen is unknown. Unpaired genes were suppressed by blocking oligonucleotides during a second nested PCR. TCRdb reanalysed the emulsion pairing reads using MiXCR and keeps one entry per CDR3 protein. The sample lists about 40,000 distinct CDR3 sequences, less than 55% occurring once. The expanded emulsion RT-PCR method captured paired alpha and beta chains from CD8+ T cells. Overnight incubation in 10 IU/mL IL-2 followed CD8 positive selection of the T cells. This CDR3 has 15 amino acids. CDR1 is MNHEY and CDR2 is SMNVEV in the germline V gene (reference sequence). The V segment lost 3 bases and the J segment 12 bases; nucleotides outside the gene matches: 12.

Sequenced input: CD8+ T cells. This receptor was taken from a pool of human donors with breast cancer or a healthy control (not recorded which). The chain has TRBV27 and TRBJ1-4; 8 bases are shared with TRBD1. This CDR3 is CASSFAGGARMELFF. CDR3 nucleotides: TGTGCCAGCAGTTTTGCAGGGGGCGCAAGAATGGAACTGTTTTTT.